The clone carrying this TCR beta chain was observed a handful of times. The antigen remains unidentified. The sample originates from a study of T cells in Graves' hyperthyroidism and ophthalmopathy. Notes on the study in general: Ophthalmopathy stood apart from stable hyperthyroidism in a 13 V-J model. Expanded thyroid clonotypes (above 0.001) were mostly also found in blood.

Stable disease denoted Graves' hyperthyroidism without ophthalmopathy progression within 18 months. V was clipped by 6 bases and J by 3 bases, with 15 bases between them. CDR1 and CDR2 from the germline V gene are SEHNR and FQNEAQ (reference sequence). The CDR3 extends over 14 amino acids. Regions amplified from RNA transcripts were the TCR beta CDR3 regions. An initial round of RT-PCR targeting the TCR CDR3 relied on the HTBI primer set. MiXCR was run by TCRdb on the multiplex PCR reads, yielding one entry per CDR3 protein. The repertoire has roughly 740,000 distinct CDR3 sequences, about 16% of them found once; the top ten carry around 7.7%.

What was sequenced was blood. This TCR was recovered from a young man with Graves' hyperthyroidism. This sequence joins TRBV7-9 and TRBJ2-7; no clear D. The CDR3 sequence: CASSFRTDGYEQYF. CDR3 bases: TGTGCCAGCAGTTTTAGGACGGACGGCTACGAGCAGTACTTC.